This T cell receptor (beta chain) originates from a study of early T cells in non-severe SARS-CoV-2 infection. This clonotype was seen only a few times. Unique molecular identifiers (one per individual cDNA molecule) were attached. TCRdb called the 5' RACE reads again in MiXCR, with one record for every CDR3 protein. The table has approximately 97,000 distinct CDR3 sequences, 8% to 13% seen once. The ends lost 5 bases at V and 0 bases at J; junction bases unmatched: 9. Germline V CDR1 and CDR2: LNHDA, SQIVND (reference sequence). The CDR3 is 16 amino acids. This TCR was sampled from an adult who was a healthcare worker with PCR-confirmed SARS-CoV-2 infection or an uninfected control (not recorded which). The rearrangement uses TRBV19 and TRBJ2-7, with TRBD2 identical over 8 bases. Source: whole blood, taken at baseline. The CDR3 bases are TGTGCCAGTAGTTTACTAGCGGCGACGAGCTCCTACGAGCAGTACTTC. Translation: CASSLLAATSSYEQYF.